What follows describes a single TCR beta chain. These data are taken from a study of blood T cell repertoires in COVID-19. TCRdb's copy holds only in-frame clones and misses some; the assay was immunoSEQ multiplex PCR. Among 150,000 to 200,000 clones, about 90% were seen once, and the ten largest hold approximately 4.9%. The receptor's source is a man younger than 45 with COVID-19, enrolled during active disease. The sequencing sample was made of peripheral blood.

CDR3: CASTQAGVRTDTQYF. The CDR3 bases are TGTGCCAGTACTCAGGCGGGAGTTCGCACAGATACGCAGTATTTT. V gene TRBV19 combines with J gene TRBJ2-3; 7 nucleotides align to TRBD2. The CDR3 spans 15 residues. Germline CDR1 is LNHDA and CDR2 is SQIVND (reference sequence). V lost 7 bases, J lost 1 base, and 8 bases stayed unmatched.